The rows below give T cell receptor beta chains drawn from one sample of a study of T cell repertoires in cytomegalovirus infection. MiXCR, run by TCRdb on the reads, gives a single entry per CDR3 protein. Of more than 300,000 distinct CDR3 sequences listed, roughly a third are singletons. No antigen has been identified for these receptors. The specimen was cultured PBMCs, collected from culture after CMV antigen stimulation. The receptors derive from a human donor in good health (CMV status not recorded). Some clones in this sample may be carry-over from other donors' samples. The CDR3 runs from the conserved cysteine through the conserved F or W. Expanded clones are given a class, and other clones once, few, many or no size at all.

size: NA; V: TRBV12-3/TRBV12-4; CDR3: CASSPSTYEQYF
size: NA; V: TRBV5-6; CDR3: CASSFTSRQETQYF
size: NA; V: TRBV20-1; CDR3: CSARDIGSGRGSYNEQFF
size: few; V: TRBV20-1; CDR3: CSARDKKLLLTDTQYF
size: many; V: TRBV4-1; CDR3: CASVTRQETQYF
size: few; V: TRBV12-3/TRBV12-4; CDR3: CASSPGTSGSDPTDTQYF
size: NA; V: TRBV20-1; CDR3: CSARADPVLAQFF
size: NA; V: TRBV6-6; CDR3: CASSPGEATGSDEQFF
size: NA; V: TRBV14; CDR3: CASSQVRGPETQYF
size: many; V: TRBV7-2; CDR3: CASSSTGTAWETQYF
size: many; V: TRBV7-2; CDR3: CASSLMPSVGSTDTQYF
size: NA; V: TRBV6-2/TRBV6-3; CDR3: CASSPGQGRAHEQYF
size: NA; V: TRBV4-1; CDR3: CASSQDIEHRGSGNTIYF
size: NA; V: TRBV7-9; CDR3: CASSSYTVEENYGYTF
size: NA; V: TRBV29-1; CDR3: CSVEWATGPQSAGYTF
size: NA; V: TRBV19; CDR3: CASSIGDRESYNEQFF
size: NA; V: TRBV11-3; CDR3: CASSLGTTDYNEQFF
size: NA; V: TRBV7-2; CDR3: CASSEDRTGNTIYF
size: NA; V: TRBV6-1; CDR3: CASTLVDEQFF
size: NA; V: TRBV15; CDR3: CATSLGQGNSPLHF
size: NA; V: TRBV7-2; CDR3: CASSLWSGAGNQPQHF
size: NA; V: TRBV10-3; CDR3: CATRGGENVRDTQYF
size: few; V: TRBV6-1; CDR3: CASSPTFGNQPQHF
size: NA; V: TRBV6-2/TRBV6-3; CDR3: CASSDTAHTQYF
size: NA; V: TRBV19; CDR3: CASSITSQETQYF
size: NA; V: TRBV4-1; CDR3: CASSQEAEDRGRHEQYF
size: NA; V: TRBV27; CDR3: CASSLSIGTYYGYTF
size: many; V: TRBV7-6; CDR3: CASSPRQGVSGNTIYF
size: NA; V: TRBV7-2; CDR3: CASSPGTLSTEAFF
size: few; V: TRBV4-3; CDR3: CASSPDSWNTEAFF
size: few; V: TRBV7-3; CDR3: CASSLSGTGPDNEQFF
size: few; V: TRBV24-1; CDR3: CATSDGTSEREDTQYF
size: NA; V: TRBV19; CDR3: CASSRWGETQYF
size: NA; V: TRBV7-6; CDR3: CASSFGVIGDTEAFF
size: many; V: TRBV7-2; CDR3: CASSPGRGLNTEAFF
size: NA; V: TRBV15; CDR3: CATRTASSGNTIYF
size: NA; V: TRBV6-2/TRBV6-3; CDR3: CASSPNRQGHGYTF
size: NA; V: TRBV27; CDR3: CASISHGNTIYF
size: NA; V: TRBV29-1; CDR3: CSVVPGLNTGELFF
size: NA; V: TRBV2; CDR3: CASSEAQGPPLHF
size: NA; V: TRBV2; CDR3: CASKNRTPGSSYNSPLHF
size: NA; V: TRBV7-2; CDR3: CASSRPGPDNEQYF
size: many; V: TRBV7-9; CDR3: CASGPRGEAGNTIYF
size: few; V: TRBV12-3/TRBV12-4; CDR3: CASTPGGRGPEAFF
size: many; V: TRBV7-2; CDR3: CASSLNGLAFTGELFF
size: NA; V: TRBV7-9; CDR3: CASSLMGQLPYEQYF
size: NA; V: TRBV4-1; CDR3: CASSQEIYGSLEQFF
size: NA; V: TRBV7-2; CDR3: CASGSFQGSGNTIYF
size: few; V: TRBV6-6; CDR3: CASSKTSGVGVSTDTQYF
size: NA; V: TRBV28; CDR3: CASKVGWDINEQFF
size: NA; V: TRBV19; CDR3: CASSILQTSYGYTF
size: NA; V: TRBV6-8; CDR3: CASSYSRTQHYEQYF
size: few; V: TRBV30; CDR3: CAWNSGGAPSDTQYF
size: once; V: TRBV27; CDR3: CASSPPASPHNEQFF
size: NA; V: TRBV6-1; CDR3: CASRTGTSTDTQYF